The source of this TCR beta chain is a study of T cell responses to AZD1222 COVID-19 vaccine. Across the whole study: Doses given second, at about 4 or about 12 weeks, were pooled.

Trimming at V came to 6 bases and at J to 5 bases, leaving 3 bases not matched to a gene. Germline V lookup: CDR1 LNHDA, CDR2 SQIVND (reference sequence). The CDR3 contains 13 residues. Some clones are missing from TCRdb's copy, which holds only in-frame ones; the method was immunoSEQ multiplex PCR. The sample includes about 86,000 clones, 90% of them seen just once. This clone was detected only once. Its cognate antigen is unknown. Points from the study as a whole: White British donors predominated, females outnumbered males, and clonal diversity was possibly underestimated. Vaccination with two AZD1222 doses was followed by a rise in Spike-specific TCR breadth and depth. Nearly half of spike-specific TCRs reportedly go after variant regions that carry no mutations.

This clonotype was sampled from an adult in good health. The sequences come from peripheral blood, collected on day 0 of AZD1222 vaccination. This chain links TRBV19 with TRBJ2-3; 9 bases fit TRBD2. The DNA for the CDR3 is TGTGCCAGTAGAGGCGGGGGGGGAGATACGCAGTATTTT. This sequence encodes CASRGGGGDTQYF.